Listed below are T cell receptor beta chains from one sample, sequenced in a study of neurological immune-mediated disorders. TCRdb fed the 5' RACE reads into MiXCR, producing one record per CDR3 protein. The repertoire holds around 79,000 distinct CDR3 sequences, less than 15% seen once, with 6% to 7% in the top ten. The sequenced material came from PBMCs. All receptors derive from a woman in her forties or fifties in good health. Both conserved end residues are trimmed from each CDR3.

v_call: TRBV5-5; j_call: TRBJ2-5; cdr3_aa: ASSLAQRQETQY
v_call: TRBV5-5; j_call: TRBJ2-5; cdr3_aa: ASSPLGGSQETQY
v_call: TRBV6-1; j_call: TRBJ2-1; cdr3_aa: ASDLFRSNEQF
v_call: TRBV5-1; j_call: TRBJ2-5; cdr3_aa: ASSLDPGGSVNELY
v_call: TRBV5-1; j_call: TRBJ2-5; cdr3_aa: ASSPSKGEETQY
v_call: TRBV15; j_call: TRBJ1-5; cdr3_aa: ATSRGFAGDGQPQH
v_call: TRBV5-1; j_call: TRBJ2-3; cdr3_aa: ASSSTGPDTQY
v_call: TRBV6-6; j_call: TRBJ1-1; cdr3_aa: ASNQQTLNTEAF
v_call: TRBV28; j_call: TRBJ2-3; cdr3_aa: ASSSPRPNTDTQY
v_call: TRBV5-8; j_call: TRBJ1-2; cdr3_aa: ASSLGTGEAYGYT
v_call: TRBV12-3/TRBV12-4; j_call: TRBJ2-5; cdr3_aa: ASSSFQGRGGKTQY
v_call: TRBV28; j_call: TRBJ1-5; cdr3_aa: ASSLPVRGGLLGAQH
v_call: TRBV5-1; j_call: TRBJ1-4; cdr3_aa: ASSDGTANEKLF
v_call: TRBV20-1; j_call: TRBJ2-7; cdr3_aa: SAYNRDEQY
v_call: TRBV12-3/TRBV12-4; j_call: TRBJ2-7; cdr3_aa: ASSLGQGGTYEQY
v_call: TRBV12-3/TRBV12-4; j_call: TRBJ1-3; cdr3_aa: ASSFQGGINTIY
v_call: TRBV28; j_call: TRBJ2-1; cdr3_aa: ASRLLAGGYNEQF
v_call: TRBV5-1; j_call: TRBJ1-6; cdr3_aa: ASSPQGDLTPLH
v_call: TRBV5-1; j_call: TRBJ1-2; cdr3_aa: ASSLTGQDYGYT
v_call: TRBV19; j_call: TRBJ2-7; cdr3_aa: ASSGETYEQY
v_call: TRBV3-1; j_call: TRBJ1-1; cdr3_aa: ASSLTGGWTEAF
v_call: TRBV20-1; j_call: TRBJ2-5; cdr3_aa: SAMTRWASGGAQTQY
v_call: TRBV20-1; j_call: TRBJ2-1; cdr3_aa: SARDFSTSGSYNEQF
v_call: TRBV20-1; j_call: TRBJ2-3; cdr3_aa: SATGTSGMSDTQY
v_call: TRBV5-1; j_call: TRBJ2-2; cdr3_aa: ASSFRTGRAGELF
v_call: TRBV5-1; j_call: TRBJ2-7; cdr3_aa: ASSSLNPGQGDEQY
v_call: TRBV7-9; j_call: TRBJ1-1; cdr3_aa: ASSFGRAVNTEAF
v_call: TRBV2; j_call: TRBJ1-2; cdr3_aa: ASSVAPAERNPNYGYT
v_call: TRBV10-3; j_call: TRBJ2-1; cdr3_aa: AMGQSYNEQF
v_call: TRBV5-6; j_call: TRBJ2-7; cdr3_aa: ASSQADRYEQY
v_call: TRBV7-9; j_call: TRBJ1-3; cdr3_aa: ASSRRGLSGNTIY
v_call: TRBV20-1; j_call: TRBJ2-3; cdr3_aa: SAITGTNSTDTKY
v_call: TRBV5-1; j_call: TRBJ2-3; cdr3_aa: ASTLGRGGQDTQY
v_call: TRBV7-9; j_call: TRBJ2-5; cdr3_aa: ASSFPGLAGVETRY
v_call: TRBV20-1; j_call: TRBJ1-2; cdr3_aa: SARDYRGNYGYT
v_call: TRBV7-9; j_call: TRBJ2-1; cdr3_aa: ASSLRGDLF
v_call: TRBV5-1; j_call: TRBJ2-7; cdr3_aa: ASSLVPASGGYEQY
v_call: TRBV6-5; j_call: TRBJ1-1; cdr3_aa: ASSPPGVHTEAF
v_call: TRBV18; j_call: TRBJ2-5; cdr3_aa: ASSPLSTGGGETQY
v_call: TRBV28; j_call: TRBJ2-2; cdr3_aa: ASSGYTGELF
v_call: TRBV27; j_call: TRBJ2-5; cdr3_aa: ASSPGLGFQETQY
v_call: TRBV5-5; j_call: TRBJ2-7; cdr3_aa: ASSLSTGIAYEQY
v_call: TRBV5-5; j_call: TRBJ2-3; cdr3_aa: ASSPVSGGTDTQY
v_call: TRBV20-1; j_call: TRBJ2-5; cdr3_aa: SGSSGSQETQY
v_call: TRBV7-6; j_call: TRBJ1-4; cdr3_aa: ASSLRAGQKNEKLF
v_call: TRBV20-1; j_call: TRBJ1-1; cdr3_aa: SARDLYGHNTEAF
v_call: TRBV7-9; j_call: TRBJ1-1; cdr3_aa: ASTQPGANTEAF
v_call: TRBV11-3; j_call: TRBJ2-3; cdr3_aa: ASSSAGFTDTQY